The 5 T cell receptor beta chains presented below share a single source sample, sequenced in a study of blood T cells in healthy people across ages. A sample-barcoded 5' primer and a J-beta primer mix were used in a second PCR of roughly 7 to 11 cycles. MiXCR, run by TCRdb on the 5' RACE reads, gives a single entry per CDR3 protein. Here the sample spans around 870,000 distinct CDR3 sequences, 25% to 35% being singletons. The sequencing sample was made of blood. These receptors were taken from a woman aged 80 or over in good health.

About this clonotype itself: A junction end diverges from the germline sequence, so it may reflect a read error. The gene calls are TRBV18 and TRBJ1-5; D gene uncertain. This CDR3 contains 16 residues. The germline V gene has CDR1 KGHSH and CDR2 LQKENI. In nucleotides, the CDR3 is TGTGCCAGCTCACAATACACAGTCTATAGCAATCTGCCCCAGCATTTT. It translates to CASSQYTVYSNLPQHF.

This clonotype was recorded once. Given a much more abundant clone one base away, this may be a read error. The chain combines TRBV7-2 with TRBJ2-7, with 7 bases lining up with TRBD2. Near its end, the DNA agrees better with TRBJ2-5, so the J call may be wrong. Germline V gene sequence: CDR1 SGHTA, CDR2 FQGNSA. The CDR3 consists of 16 residues. CDR3 nucleotide sequence: TGTGCCAGCAGCTTAGGGCGGGGGATGATTGCAGAGACCCAGTACTTC. Translating gives CASSLGRGMIAETQYF.

This sequence joins TRBV12-3 or TRBV12-4 and TRBJ1-2, with TRBD1 matching 9 bases. V lost 3 bases to trimming and J lost 5 bases; unmatched junction nucleotides: 4. The CDR3 consists of 14 residues. CDR3 sequence (DNA): TGTGCCAGCAGTTTGACAGGGGGAGAGTATGGCTACACCTTC. Its protein is CASSLTGGEYGYTF.

This clonotype was counted a few times. The chain uses TRBV4-1 and TRBJ1-1, with D uncertain. The CDR3 sequence is 17 residues long. CDR1 is MGHRA and CDR2 is YSYEKL in the germline V gene. The ends were cut back, 0 bases at V and 0 bases at J, with 14 bases in the middle. The CDR3 here is CASSQDFRQLVNTEAFF. The CDR3 DNA reads as TGCGCCAGCAGCCAAGATTTCCGGCAGCTGGTGAACACTGAAGCTTTCTTT.

This clonotype was seen more than once but under ten times. One base away lies a much larger clone, so this may be a sequencing read error. This sequence joins TRBV20-1 and TRBJ2-5; D unresolved. Germline CDR1 DFQATT, CDR2 SNEGSKA (reference sequence). The CDR3 runs to 11 residues. CDR3 sequence reads: CSALKTETQYF. The CDR3 DNA is TGCAGCGCACTGAAAACCGAGACCCAGTACTTC.